A selection of T cell receptor beta chains follows, all from one sample in a study of blood T cell repertoires in COVID-19. Profiled with immunoSEQ multiplex PCR; TCRdb holds only in-frame clones, not every one. The sample holds 65,000 or so clones, about 75% seen once. The sequenced material came from PBMCs or T cells enriched from blood (not recorded which). All receptors come from a woman in her fifties or sixties who had been exposed to COVID-19. Both conserved end residues are part of each CDR3. The D gene is left open where the match is weak. Size values are once, few and many counts, or a class for expanded clones, and some rows have none.

clone size	D gene	J gene	V gene	CDR3 protein	CDR3 DNA
-	-	TRBJ1-2	TRBV29-1	CSVEEGADLYGYTF	TGCAGCGTTGAAGAGGGGGCGGACCTATATGGCTACACCTTC
few	TRBD1	TRBJ2-6	TRBV7-2	CASSPAGGTGANVLTF	TGTGCCAGCAGCCCAGCAGGGGGAACTGGGGCCAACGTCCTGACTTTC
-	TRBD2	TRBJ2-3	TRBV28	CASSLWTGGGRDTQYF	TGTGCCAGCAGTTTATGGACCGGGGGGGGCAGGGATACGCAGTATTTT
-	-	TRBJ2-1	TRBV7-2	CASSLVGSGIREQFF	TGTGCCAGCAGCTTAGTGGGATCGGGAATCCGCGAGCAGTTCTTC
-	-	TRBJ1-1	TRBV5-6	CASTPLGGGNTEAFF	TGTGCCAGCACCCCCCTAGGGGGGGGCAACACTGAAGCTTTCTTT
few	TRBD1	TRBJ2-5	TRBV28	CASSLGTEETQYF	TGTGCCAGCAGCCTCGGGACAGAAGAGACCCAGTACTTC
-	-	TRBJ1-6	TRBV2	CASSRSSYNSPLHF	TGTGCCAGCAGTCGGAGCTCCTATAATTCACCCCTCCACTTT
-	-	TRBJ1-1	TRBV28	CASTTPFGGRRAEAFF	TGTGCCAGCACCACACCATTCGGGGGGAGGAGAGCTGAAGCTTTCTTT
few	-	TRBJ1-5	TRBV6-5	CASRASGRYQPQHF	TGTGCCAGCAGAGCTTCAGGGCGATATCAGCCCCAGCATTTT
once	TRBD1	TRBJ1-5	TRBV7-8	CASSHPDRGGRRNQPQHF	TGTGCCAGCAGCCACCCGGACAGGGGAGGAAGACGAAATCAGCCCCAGCATTTT
many	-	TRBJ1-1	TRBV6-1	CASSEMHRTEAFF	TGTGCCAGCAGTGAAATGCACAGAACTGAAGCTTTCTTT
-	-	TRBJ2-6	TRBV5-1	CASSPSTGSLSGANVLTF	TGCGCCAGCAGCCCGTCGACAGGATCTCTGTCTGGGGCCAACGTCCTGACTTTC
once	TRBD2	TRBJ2-1	TRBV4-3	CASSQAHLGAGVANEQFF	TGCGCCAGCAGCCAAGCACATCTCGGGGCGGGAGTGGCGAATGAGCAGTTCTTC
-	TRBD1	TRBJ2-2	TRBV2	CASIGQGGTTGELFF	TGTGCCAGTATCGGACAGGGCGGGACCACCGGGGAGCTGTTTTTT
-	TRBD1	TRBJ1-5	TRBV3-1/TRBV3-2	CASSQSYAGGGSNQPQHF	TGTGCCAGCAGTCAATCGTACGCAGGGGGAGGTAGCAATCAGCCCCAGCATTTT
-	-	TRBJ1-6	TRBV13	CAPPLGGGHHLHF	TGTGCCCCCCCCTTAGGGGGGGGGCACCACCTCCACTTT
few	-	TRBJ2-7	TRBV5-4	CASSFTPGDRSYEQYF	TGTGCCAGCAGCTTTACACCGGGGGACAGATCCTACGAGCAGTACTTC